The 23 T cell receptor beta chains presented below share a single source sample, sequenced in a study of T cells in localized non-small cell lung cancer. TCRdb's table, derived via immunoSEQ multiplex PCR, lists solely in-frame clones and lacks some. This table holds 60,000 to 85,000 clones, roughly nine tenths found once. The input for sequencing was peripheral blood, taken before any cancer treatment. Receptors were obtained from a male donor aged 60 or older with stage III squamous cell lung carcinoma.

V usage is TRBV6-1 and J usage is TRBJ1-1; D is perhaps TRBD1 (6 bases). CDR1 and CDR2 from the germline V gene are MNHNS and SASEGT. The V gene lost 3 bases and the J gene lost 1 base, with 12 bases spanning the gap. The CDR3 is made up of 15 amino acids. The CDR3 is CASSEQGIENTEAFF. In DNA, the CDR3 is TGTGCCAGCAGTGAGCAGGGGATCGAGAACACTGAAGCTTTCTTT.

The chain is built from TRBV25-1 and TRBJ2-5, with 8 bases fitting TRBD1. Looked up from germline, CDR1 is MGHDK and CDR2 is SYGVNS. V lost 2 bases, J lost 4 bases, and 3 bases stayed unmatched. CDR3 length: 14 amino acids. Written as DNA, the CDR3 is TGTGCCAGCAGTGAACAGGGGGCTACAGAGACCCAGTACTTC. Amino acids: CASSEQGATETQYF. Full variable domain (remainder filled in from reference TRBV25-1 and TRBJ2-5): EADIYQTPRYLVIGTGKKITLECSQTMGHDKMYWYQQDPGMELHLIHYSYGVNSTEKGDLSSESTVSRIRTEHFPLTLESARPSHTSQYLCASSEQGATETQYFGPGTRLLVL.

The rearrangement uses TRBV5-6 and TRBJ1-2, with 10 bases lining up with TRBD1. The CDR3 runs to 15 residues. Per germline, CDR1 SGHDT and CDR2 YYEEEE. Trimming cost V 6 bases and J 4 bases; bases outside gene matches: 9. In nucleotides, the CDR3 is TGTGCCAGCACTCCATTGACAGGGGGCGGCTATGGCTACACCTTC. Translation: CASTPLTGGGYGYTF.

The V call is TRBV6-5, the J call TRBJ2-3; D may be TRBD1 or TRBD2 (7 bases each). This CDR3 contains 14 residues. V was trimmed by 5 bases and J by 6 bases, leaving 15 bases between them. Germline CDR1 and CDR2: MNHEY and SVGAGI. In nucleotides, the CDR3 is TGTGCCAGCAGTACCCGACAGGGAGGGGATACGCAGTATTTT. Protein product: CASSTRQGGDTQYF.

The CDR3 DNA sequence: TGTGCCAGTAGTATCCGGACAGCAGACTACGAGCAGTACTTC. This codes for CASSIRTADYEQYF. This rearrangement joins TRBV19 to TRBJ2-7; weak D call: TRBD1 (6 bases). The CDR3 consists of 14 residues. Trimming took off 3 bases at V and 3 bases at J, with 12 bases between the two ends. Germline V lookup: CDR1 LNHDA, CDR2 SQIVND (reference sequence).

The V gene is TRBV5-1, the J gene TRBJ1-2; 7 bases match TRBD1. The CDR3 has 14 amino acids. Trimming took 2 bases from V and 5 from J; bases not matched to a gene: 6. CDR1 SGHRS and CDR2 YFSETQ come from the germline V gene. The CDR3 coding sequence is TGCGCCAGCAGCTTCTACCAGGGGGGTTATGGCTACACCTTC. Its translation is CASSFYQGGYGYTF.

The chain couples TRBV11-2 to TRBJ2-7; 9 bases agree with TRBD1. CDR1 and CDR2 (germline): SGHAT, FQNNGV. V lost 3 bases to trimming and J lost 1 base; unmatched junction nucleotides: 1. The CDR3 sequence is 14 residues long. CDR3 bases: TGTGCCAGCAGCTTTGGGACAGGGTCCTACGAGCAGTACGTC. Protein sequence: CASSFGTGSYEQYV.

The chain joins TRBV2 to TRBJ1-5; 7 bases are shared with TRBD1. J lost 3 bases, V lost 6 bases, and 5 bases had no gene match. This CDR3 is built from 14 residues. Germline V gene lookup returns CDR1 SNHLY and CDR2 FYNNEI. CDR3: CASSDRAHNQPQHF. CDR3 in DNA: TGTGCCAGCAGCGACAGGGCTCACAATCAGCCCCAGCATTTT.

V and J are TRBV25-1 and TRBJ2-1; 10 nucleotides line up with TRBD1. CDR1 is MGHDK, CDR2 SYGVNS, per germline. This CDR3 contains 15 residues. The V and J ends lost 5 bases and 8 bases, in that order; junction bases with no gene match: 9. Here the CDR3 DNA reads TGTGCCAGCAGTCTCCGGGACAGGGGACGCGATGAGCAGTTCTTC. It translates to CASSLRDRGRDEQFF.

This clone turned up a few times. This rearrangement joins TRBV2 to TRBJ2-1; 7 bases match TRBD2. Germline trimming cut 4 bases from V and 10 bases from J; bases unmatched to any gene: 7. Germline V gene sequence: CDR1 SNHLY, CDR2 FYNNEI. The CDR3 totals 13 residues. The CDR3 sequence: CASSARLAKEQFF. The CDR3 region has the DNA TGTGCCAGCAGTGCCCGACTAGCAAAGGAGCAGTTCTTC.

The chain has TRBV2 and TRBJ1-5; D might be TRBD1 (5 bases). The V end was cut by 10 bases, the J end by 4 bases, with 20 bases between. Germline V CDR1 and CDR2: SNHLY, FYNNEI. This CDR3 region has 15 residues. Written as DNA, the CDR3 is TGTGCCACAGCAATCCGGGACGGAGGAAATCAGCCCCAGCATTTT. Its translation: CATAIRDGGNQPQHF.

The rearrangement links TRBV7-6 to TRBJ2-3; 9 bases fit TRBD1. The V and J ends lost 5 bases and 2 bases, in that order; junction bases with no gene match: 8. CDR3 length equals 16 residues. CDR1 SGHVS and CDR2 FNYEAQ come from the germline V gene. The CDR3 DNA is TGTGCCAGCAGCCGCGACCGGGACAGGGTCACAGATACGCAGTATTTT. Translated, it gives CASSRDRDRVTDTQYF.

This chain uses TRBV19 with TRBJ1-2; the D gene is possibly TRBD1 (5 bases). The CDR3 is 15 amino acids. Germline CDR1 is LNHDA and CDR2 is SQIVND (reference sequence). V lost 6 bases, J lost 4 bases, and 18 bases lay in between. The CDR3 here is CASSPGRGEFYGYTF. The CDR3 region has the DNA TGTGCCAGTAGCCCCGGAAGGGGTGAGTTCTATGGCTACACCTTC. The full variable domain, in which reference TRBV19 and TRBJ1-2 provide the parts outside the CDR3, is DGGITQSPKYLFRKEGQNVTLSCEQNLNHDAMYWYRQDPGQGLRLIYYSQIVNDFQKGDIAEGYSVSREKKESFPLTVTSAQKNPTAFYLCASSPGRGEFYGYTFGSGTRLTVV.

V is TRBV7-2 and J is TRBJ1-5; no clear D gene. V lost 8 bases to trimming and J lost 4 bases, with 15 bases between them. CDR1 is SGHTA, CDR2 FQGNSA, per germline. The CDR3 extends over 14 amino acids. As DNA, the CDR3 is TGTGCCAGCCACGAGGCAGTCTCGAATCAGCCCCAGCATTTT. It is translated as CASHEAVSNQPQHF.

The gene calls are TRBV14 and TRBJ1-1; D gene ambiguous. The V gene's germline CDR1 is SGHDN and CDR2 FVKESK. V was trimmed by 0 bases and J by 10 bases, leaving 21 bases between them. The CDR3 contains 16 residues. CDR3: CASSQDLSREQAGAFF. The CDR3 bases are TGTGCCAGCAGCCAAGATCTGAGTCGAGAGCAGGCGGGAGCTTTCTTT. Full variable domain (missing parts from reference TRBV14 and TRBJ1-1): EAGVTQFPSHSVIEKGQTVTLRCDPISGHDNLYWYRRVMGKEIKFLLHFVKESKQDESGMPNNRFLAERTGGTYSTLKVQPAELEDSGVYFCASSQDLSREQAGAFFGQGTRLTVV.

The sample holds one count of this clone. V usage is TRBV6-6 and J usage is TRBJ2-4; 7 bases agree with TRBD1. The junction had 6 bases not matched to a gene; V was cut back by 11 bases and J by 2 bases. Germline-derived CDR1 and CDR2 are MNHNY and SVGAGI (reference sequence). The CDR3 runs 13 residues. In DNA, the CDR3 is TGTGCCGAGGAGACAGGGACCAAAAACATTCAGTACTTC. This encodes CAEETGTKNIQYF.

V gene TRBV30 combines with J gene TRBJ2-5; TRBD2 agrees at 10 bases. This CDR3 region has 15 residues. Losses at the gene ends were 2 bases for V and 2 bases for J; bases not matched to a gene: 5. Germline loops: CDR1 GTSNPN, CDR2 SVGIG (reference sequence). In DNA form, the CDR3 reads TGTGCCTGGAGTTGGTTTAGCGGGGGGCAAGAGACCCAGTACTTC. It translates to CAWSWFSGGQETQYF.

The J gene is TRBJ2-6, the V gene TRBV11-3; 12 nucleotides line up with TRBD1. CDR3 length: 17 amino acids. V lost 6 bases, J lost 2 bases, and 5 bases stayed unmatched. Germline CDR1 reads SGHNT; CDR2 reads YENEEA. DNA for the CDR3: TGTGCCAGCAGTCCCGGGACAGGGGGCGCTGGGGCCAACGTCCTGACTTTC. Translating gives CASSPGTGGAGANVLTF.

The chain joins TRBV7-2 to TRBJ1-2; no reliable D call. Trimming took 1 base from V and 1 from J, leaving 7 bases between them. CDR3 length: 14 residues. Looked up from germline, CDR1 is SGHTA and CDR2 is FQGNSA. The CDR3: CASSLGRNNYGYTF. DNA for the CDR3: TGTGCCAGCAGCTTAGGACGAAATAACTATGGCTACACCTTC. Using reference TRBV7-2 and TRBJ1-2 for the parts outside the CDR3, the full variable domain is GAGVSQSPSNKVTEKGKDVELRCDPISGHTALYWYRQSLGQGLEFLIYFQGNSAPDKSGLPSDRFSAERTGGSVSTLTIQRTQQEDSAVYLCASSLGRNNYGYTFGSGTRLTVV.

The CDR3 DNA reads as TGTGCCAGCAGCAACGGGGTGCCTGGGGAGACCCAGTACTTC. It is translated as CASSNGVPGETQYF. The chain carries TRBV7-3 and TRBJ2-5; a weak D match, TRBD2 (5 bases). Germline V gives CDR1 SGHTA, CDR2 FQGTGA. V was shortened by 5 bases and J by 5 bases, with 15 bases between the two germline ends. The CDR3 runs 14 residues.

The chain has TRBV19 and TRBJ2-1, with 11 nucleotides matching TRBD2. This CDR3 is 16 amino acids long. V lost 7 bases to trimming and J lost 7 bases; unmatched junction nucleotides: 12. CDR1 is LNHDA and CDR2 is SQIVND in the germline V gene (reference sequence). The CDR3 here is CASTLNLAGGWNEQFF. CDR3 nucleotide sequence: TGTGCCAGTACCTTAAATCTAGCGGGGGGCTGGAATGAGCAGTTCTTC.

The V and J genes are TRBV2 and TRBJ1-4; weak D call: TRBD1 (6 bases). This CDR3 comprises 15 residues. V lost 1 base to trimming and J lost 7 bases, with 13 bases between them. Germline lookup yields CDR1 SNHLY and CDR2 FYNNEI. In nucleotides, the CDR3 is TGTGCCAGCAGTGAAGTTACCAGGGGTGGTGAAAAACTGTTTTTT. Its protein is CASSEVTRGGEKLFF.

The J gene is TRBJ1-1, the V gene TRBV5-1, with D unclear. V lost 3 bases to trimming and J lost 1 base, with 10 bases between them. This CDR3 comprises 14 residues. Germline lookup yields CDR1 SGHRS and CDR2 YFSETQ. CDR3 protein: CASSSDGSNTEAFF. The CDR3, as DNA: TGCGCCAGCAGCTCGGACGGCTCGAACACTGAAGCTTTCTTT. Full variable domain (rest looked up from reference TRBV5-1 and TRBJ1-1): KAGVTQTPRYLIKTRGQQVTLSCSPISGHRSVSWYQQTPGQGLQFLFEYFSETQRNKGNFPGRFSGRQFSNSRSEMNVSTLELGDSALYLCASSSDGSNTEAFFGQGTRLTVV.